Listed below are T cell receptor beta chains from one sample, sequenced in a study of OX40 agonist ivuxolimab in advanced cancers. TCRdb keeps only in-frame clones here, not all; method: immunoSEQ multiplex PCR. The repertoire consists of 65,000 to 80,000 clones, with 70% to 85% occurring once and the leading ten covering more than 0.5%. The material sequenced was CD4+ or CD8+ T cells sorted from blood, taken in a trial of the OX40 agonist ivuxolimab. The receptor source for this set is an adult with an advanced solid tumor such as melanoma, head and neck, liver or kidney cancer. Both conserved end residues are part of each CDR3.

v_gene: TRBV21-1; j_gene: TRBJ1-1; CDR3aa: CASRLRKGAFF
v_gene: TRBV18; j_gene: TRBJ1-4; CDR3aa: CASSPPRGAIDNEKLFF
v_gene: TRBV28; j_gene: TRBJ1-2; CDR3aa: CASSSAPGGLGYTF
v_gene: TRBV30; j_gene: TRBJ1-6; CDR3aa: CAWSVPLFSFNSPLHF
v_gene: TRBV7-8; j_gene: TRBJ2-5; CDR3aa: CASSLNPQGEQETQYF
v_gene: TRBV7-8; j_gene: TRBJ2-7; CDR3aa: CASSPTDRNSYEQYF
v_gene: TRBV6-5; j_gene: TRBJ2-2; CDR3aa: CASSYQGGRSGELFF
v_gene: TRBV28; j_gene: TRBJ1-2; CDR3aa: CASSLEAARGYTF
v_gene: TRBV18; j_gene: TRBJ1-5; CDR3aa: CASSPRGKGSNQPQHF
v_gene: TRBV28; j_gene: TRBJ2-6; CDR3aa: CASTSTGAGANVLTF
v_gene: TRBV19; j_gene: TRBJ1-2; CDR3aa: CASSIVSSGVIGGYTF
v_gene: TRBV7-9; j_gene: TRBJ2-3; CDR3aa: CASSLLGAYTDTQYF
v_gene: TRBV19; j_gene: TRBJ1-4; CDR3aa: CASSKTGGIGLFF
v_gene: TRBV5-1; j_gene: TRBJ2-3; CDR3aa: CASSLGSGGYTDTQYF
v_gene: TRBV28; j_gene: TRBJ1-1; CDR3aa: CASSLPGGTEAFF
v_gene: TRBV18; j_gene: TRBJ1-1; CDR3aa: CASSPPDRVRAFF
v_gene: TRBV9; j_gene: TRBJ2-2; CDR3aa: CASSETSGGLTGELFF
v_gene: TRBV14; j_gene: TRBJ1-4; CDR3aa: CASSQLRTGGEKLFF
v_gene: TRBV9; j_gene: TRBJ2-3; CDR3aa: CASSVDLRSTDTQYF
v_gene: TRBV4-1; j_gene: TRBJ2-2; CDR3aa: CASSQGDRGRGVRTGELFF
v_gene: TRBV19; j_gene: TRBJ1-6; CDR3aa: CASSDPGQGENSPLHF
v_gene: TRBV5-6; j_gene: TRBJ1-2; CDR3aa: CASRLPGGDGYGYTF
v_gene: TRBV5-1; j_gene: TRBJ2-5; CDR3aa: CASSFSGRGQETQYF
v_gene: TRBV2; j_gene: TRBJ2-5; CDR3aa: CASRAGTQWGETQYF
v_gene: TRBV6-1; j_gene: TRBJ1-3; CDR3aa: CASRNRAGNTIYF
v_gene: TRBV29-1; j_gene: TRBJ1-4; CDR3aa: CSVEAGADEKLFF
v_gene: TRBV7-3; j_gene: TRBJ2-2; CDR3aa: CASSLDGERSAGELFF
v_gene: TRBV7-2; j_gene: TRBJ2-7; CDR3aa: CASSFQGLAGGGNEQYF
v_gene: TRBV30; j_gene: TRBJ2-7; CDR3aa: CAWSVNSPEQYF
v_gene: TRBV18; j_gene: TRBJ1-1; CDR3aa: CASSTTDYIEAFF
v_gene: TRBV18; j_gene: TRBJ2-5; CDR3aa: CASSPQGLAETQYF
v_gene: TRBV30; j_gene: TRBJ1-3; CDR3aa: CAWSRRGGTIYF
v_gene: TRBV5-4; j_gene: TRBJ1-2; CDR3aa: CASSPGQGLSYGYTF
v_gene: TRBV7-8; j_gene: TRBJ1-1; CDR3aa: CASSLGRNTEAFF
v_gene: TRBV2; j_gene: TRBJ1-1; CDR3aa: CASSGQGGSEAFF
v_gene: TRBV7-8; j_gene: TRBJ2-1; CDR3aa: CASSRFDSYNEQFF
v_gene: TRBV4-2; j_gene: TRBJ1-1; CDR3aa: CASSPEDTDLNTEAFF
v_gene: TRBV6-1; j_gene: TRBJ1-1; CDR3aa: CASRTQTENTEAFF
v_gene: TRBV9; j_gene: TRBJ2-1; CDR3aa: CASSAGQGGYNEQFF
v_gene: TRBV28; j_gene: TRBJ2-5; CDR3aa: CASRARRTGGTQYF
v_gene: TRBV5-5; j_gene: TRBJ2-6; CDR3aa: CASSSPSGLSGANVLTF
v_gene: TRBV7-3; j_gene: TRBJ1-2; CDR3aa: CASSITGGAGYGYTF
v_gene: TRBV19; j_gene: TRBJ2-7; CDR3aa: CASSRGTGPYEQYF
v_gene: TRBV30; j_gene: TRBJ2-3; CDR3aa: CAWSASTDTQYF
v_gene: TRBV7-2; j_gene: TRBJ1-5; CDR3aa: CASSLGPNQPQHF
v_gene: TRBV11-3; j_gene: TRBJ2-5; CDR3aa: CASSYGPDGTQYF
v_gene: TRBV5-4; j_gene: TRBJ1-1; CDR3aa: CASRVGTVNTEAFF
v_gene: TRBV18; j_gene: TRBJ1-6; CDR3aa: CASSPQISYNSPLHF
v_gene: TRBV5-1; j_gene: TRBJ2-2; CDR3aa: CASSLVRDSNIGELFF
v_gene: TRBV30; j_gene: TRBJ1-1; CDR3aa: CAWRKKDAINTEAFF